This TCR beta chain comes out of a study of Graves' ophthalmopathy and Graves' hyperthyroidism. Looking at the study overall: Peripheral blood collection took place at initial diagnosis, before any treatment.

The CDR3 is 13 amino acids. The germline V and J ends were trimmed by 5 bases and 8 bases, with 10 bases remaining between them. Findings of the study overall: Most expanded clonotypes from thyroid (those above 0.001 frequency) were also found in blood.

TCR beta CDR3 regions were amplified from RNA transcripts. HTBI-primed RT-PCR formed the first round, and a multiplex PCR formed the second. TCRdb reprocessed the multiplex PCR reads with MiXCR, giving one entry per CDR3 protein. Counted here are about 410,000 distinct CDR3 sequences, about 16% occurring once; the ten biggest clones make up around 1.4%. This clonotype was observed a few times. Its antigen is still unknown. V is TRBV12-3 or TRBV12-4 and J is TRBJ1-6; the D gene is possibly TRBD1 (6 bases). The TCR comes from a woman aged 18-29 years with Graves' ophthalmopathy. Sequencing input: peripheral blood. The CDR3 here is CASSRQVDSPLHF. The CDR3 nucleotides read TGTGCCAGCAGTAGACAGGTTGATTCACCCCTCCACTTT.